The 14 T cell receptor beta chains given below trace back to one sample, sequenced in a study of OX40 agonist ivuxolimab in advanced cancers. The table came from immunoSEQ multiplex PCR; TCRdb's copy has only in-frame clones and leaves some out. The sample contains 55,000 to 90,000 clones, 85% to 90% of which appear only once. The specimen comprised CD4+ or CD8+ T cells sorted from blood, sampled in a trial of the OX40 agonist ivuxolimab. These receptors were obtained from an adult with an advanced solid tumor such as melanoma, head and neck, liver or kidney cancer.

The gene calls are TRBV5-4 and TRBJ2-5, with 7 bases fitting TRBD1. Germline lookup yields CDR1 SGHNT and CDR2 YYREEE (reference sequence). The CDR3 consists of 15 residues. V shed 0 bases and J 4 bases; nucleotides not matched to a gene: 6. The CDR3 sequence is CASSLDEGARETQYF. As DNA, the CDR3 is TGTGCCAGCAGCTTGGATGAGGGGGCAAGAGAGACCCAGTACTTC.

The V and J genes are TRBV5-6 and TRBJ1-2, with D possibly matching TRBD1 (6 bases). The CDR3 covers 12 residues. Per germline, CDR1 SGHDT and CDR2 YYEEEE. The V gene lost 3 bases and the J gene lost 5 bases, with 8 bases spanning the gap. This CDR3 reads CASSSGQYGYTF. CDR3 coding DNA: TGTGCCAGCAGCTCTGGACAGTATGGCTACACCTTC.

The gene calls are TRBV7-9 and TRBJ2-3; D may be TRBD1 (6 bases). This CDR3 region has 14 residues. V was cut by 5 bases and J by 4 bases, with 13 bases left in between. Germline CDR1 is SEHNR and CDR2 is FQNEAQ (reference sequence). In nucleotides, the CDR3 is TGTGCCAGCAGCCCCACAGGGTTTTCAGATACGCAGTATTTT. It encodes CASSPTGFSDTQYF.

V and J are TRBV9 and TRBJ2-7; D is uncertain. V was pared by 5 bases and J by 4 bases, with 13 bases between. This CDR3 contains 13 residues. CDR1 SGDLS and CDR2 YYNGEE come from the germline V gene. CDR3 in DNA: TGTGCCAGCAGATGGGCAGCTGATTACGAGCAGTACTTC. This translates into CASRWAADYEQYF.

This chain links TRBV19 with TRBJ1-1, with D maybe TRBD1 (5 bases). Trimming cost V 7 bases and J 1 base, with 10 bases left between them. The CDR3 is made up of 13 amino acids. Germline assignment: CDR1 LNHDA and CDR2 SQIVND (reference sequence). CDR3 DNA: TGTGCCAGTATCCGGGGGGGGAACACTGAAGCTTTCTTT. Protein: CASIRGGNTEAFF.

This clone has only one observation. V and J are TRBV7-3 and TRBJ2-5, with a possible D match to TRBD1 (6 bases). V shed 5 bases and J shed 4 bases, with 17 bases lying between them. CDR3 length equals 15 residues. Germline CDR1 SGHTA, CDR2 FQGTGA. Here the CDR3 reads CASSPTAGAGETQYF. In nucleotides, the CDR3 is TGTGCCAGCAGCCCAACGGCAGGGGCGGGAGAGACCCAGTACTTC.

The chain joins TRBV28 to TRBJ1-2, with a possible D match to TRBD1 (5 bases). The CDR3 spans 13 residues. The V gene's germline CDR1 is MDHEN and CDR2 SYDVKM. Trimming shortened V by 5 bases and J by 5 bases, and 12 bases separated the two germline ends. The CDR3, as DNA: TGTGCCAGCAGTCTGACCCAGGGTTATGGCTACACCTTC. This codes for CASSLTQGYGYTF.

V and J are TRBV6-1 and TRBJ2-2; a weak D match, TRBD1 (6 bases). Trimming stripped 4 bases from V and 5 bases from J, with 11 bases between. CDR1 MNHNS and CDR2 SASEGT come from the germline V gene. The CDR3 runs 14 residues. CDR3 coding DNA: TGTGCCAGCAGTGCCCGGACAGTTACCGGGGAGCTGTTTTTT. The encoded protein is CASSARTVTGELFF.

V usage is TRBV5-4 and J usage is TRBJ2-5; D is possibly TRBD1 or TRBD2 (6 bases each). Germline V gene sequence: CDR1 SGHNT, CDR2 YYREEE (reference sequence). The V and J ends lost 0 bases and 5 bases respectively, with 11 bases between them. The CDR3 has 14 residues. Written as DNA, the CDR3 is TGTGCCAGCAGCTTGGGAGGGGGGAAGGAGACCCAGTACTTC. This sequence encodes CASSLGGGKETQYF.

This chain uses TRBV19 with TRBJ2-2, with 8 bases aligning to TRBD1. The germline V gene encodes CDR1 LNHDA and CDR2 SQIVND (reference sequence). V lost 11 bases and J lost 7; bases outside the gene matches: 6. The length of the CDR3 is 12 residues. The CDR3 coding sequence is TGTGCCTCGACAGGGGCGGGCGGGGAGCTGTTTTTT. Protein product: CASTGAGGELFF. Full variable domain (remainder filled in from reference TRBV19 and TRBJ2-2): DGGITQSPKYLFRKEGQNVTLSCEQNLNHDAMYWYRQDPGQGLRLIYYSQIVNDFQKGDIAEGYSVSREKKESFPLTVTSAQKNPTAFYLCASTGAGGELFFGEGSRLTVL.

The chain carries TRBV5-1 and TRBJ2-1; possible D gene TRBD1, 5 bases. The CDR3 contains 15 residues. With 0 bases removed from V and 3 bases from J, the gap between germline ends came to 10 bases. CDR1 is SGHRS and CDR2 is YFSETQ in the germline V gene. The CDR3: CASSLGTQVYNEQFF. The CDR3 bases are TGCGCCAGCAGCTTGGGGACACAAGTCTACAATGAGCAGTTCTTC.

The gene calls are TRBV6-5 and TRBJ2-5; TRBD2 might be the D (5 bases). Germline V lookup: CDR1 MNHEY, CDR2 SVGAGI. Trimming removed 0 bases from V and 5 bases from J, with 13 bases in between. The CDR3 contains 15 residues. The DNA of the CDR3 is TGTGCCAGCAGTTACTCGTTAGGGTCGGGGGAGACCCAGTACTTC. The encoded protein is CASSYSLGSGETQYF.

Comments on this clone: Other DNA sequences in this sample translate to the same CDR3. The chain has TRBV11-2 and TRBJ1-2; weak D call: TRBD1 (5 bases). From germline, CDR1 is SGHAT and CDR2 FQNNGV. The CDR3 extends over 12 amino acids. Trimming stripped 0 bases from V and 6 bases from J, with 5 bases between. The CDR3 bases are TGTGCCAGCAGCTTAGAAGGGGATGGCTACACCTTC. Residues: CASSLEGDGYTF.

The CDR3 bases are TGCGCCAGCAGCCAAGAGCGGCAGTACAATGAGCAGTTCTTC. This sequence encodes CASSQERQYNEQFF. The chain couples TRBV4-1 to TRBJ2-1; D not certain. The CDR3 has 14 amino acids. The V end lost 0 bases, the J end lost 4 bases, and 7 bases lay between the germline ends. Germline CDR1 reads MGHRA; CDR2 reads YSYEKL.